This TCR beta chain originates from a study of CXCR3-negative and CXCR3-positive naive CD8 T cells. Findings of the study overall: The TRB CDR3s that CXCR3-positive naive cells carried were more hydrophobic than those of CXCR3-negative naive cells.

Carrying UMI labels, the TRB cDNA libraries were prepared through 5' RACE. From the 5' RACE reads, TCRdb lists one entry per CDR3 protein and no DNA. The sample table sets out roughly 110,000 distinct CDR3 sequences. There are 15 residues in the CDR3. Germline CDR1 is SGHTA and CDR2 is FQGTGA. Points on this clonotype: What it recognizes is unknown.

The receptor comes from a human donor in good health. Some clones in this sample may be carry-over from other donors' samples. This chain uses TRBV7-3 with TRBJ2-3. The sample was naive CXCR3+ CD8+ T cells from blood. Subset described: CD45RO-CCR7+CD27+CD95- naive CD8+ T cells expressing CXCR3 (TNR3+). The CDR3 loop reads CASSLRGSVTDTQYF.